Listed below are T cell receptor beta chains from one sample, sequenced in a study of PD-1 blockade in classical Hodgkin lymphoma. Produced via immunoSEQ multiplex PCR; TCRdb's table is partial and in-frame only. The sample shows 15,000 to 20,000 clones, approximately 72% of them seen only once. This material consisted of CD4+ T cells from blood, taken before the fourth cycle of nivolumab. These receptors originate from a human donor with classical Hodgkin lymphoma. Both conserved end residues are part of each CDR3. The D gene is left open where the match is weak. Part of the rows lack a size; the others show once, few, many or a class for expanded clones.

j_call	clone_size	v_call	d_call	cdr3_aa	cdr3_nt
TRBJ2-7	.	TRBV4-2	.	CASSQDPLTREQYF	TGTGCCAGCAGCCAAGATCCCCTTACTCGGGAGCAGTACTTC
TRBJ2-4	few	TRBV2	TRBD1	CATSTFPGQGIVDAKNIQYF	TGTGCCACCTCCACCTTCCCGGGACAGGGGATAGTTGATGCCAAAAACATTCAGTACTTC
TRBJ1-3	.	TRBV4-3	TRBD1	CASSQDPPSTGSGNTIYF	TGCGCCAGCAGCCAAGATCCCCCCTCGACAGGGAGCGGAAACACCATATATTTT
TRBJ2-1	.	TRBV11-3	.	CASSPPGDEQFF	TGTGCCAGCAGCCCCCCAGGGGATGAGCAGTTCTTC
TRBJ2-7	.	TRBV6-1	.	CASSEPYEQYF	TGTGCCAGCAGTGAACCATACGAGCAGTACTTC
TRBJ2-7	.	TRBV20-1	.	CSARPVYEQYF	TGCAGTGCTAGACCCGTCTACGAGCAGTACTTC
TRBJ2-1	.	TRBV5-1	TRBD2	CASTLPGGGSYNEQFF	TGCGCCAGCACCCTGCCCGGGGGGGGCTCCTACAATGAGCAGTTCTTC
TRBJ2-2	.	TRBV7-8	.	CASSFRDSNTGELFF	TGTGCCAGCAGCTTCAGAGACAGTAACACCGGGGAGCTGTTTTTT
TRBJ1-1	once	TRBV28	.	CASSPRGRLDTEAFF	TGTGCCAGCAGTCCGCGAGGGAGGTTGGACACTGAAGCTTTCTTT
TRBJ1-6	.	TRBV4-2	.	CASSQDLGTSTYNSPLHF	TGTGCCAGCAGCCAAGATCTTGGCACCTCGACCTATAATTCACCCCTCCACTTT
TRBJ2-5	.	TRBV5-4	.	CASSLSEETQYF	TGTGCCAGCAGCTTGTCCGAGGAGACCCAGTACTTC
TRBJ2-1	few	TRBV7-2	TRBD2	CASSPGEGYNEQFF	TGTGCCAGCAGCCCCGGGGAGGGATACAATGAGCAGTTCTTC
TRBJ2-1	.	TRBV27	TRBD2	CASTSGRYPGEQFF	TGTGCCAGCACTAGCGGGAGGTATCCGGGTGAGCAGTTCTTC
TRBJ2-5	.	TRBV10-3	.	CAISESAGGETQYF	TGTGCCATCAGCGAGTCGGCAGGTGGCGAGACCCAGTACTTC
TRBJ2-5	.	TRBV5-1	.	CASSFTGATTRETQYF	TGCGCCAGCAGCTTTACCGGGGCCACGACGAGGGAGACCCAGTACTTC
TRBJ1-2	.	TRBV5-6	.	CASRSGQSGISYGYTF	TGTGCCAGCAGGTCTGGGCAGTCCGGAATCTCGTATGGCTACACCTTC
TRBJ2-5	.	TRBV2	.	CASSLVGAGGETQYF	TGTGCCAGCAGCTTGGTGGGCGCCGGGGGAGAGACCCAGTACTTC
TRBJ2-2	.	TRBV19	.	CASSLEERVGELFF	TGTGCCAGTAGTCTGGAAGAGAGGGTCGGGGAGCTGTTTTTT
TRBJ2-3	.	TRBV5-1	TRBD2	CASSLSSGSWDTQYF	TGCGCCAGCAGCTTATCTAGCGGGAGTTGGGATACGCAGTATTTT
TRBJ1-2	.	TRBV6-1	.	CASSFGTSVNYGYTF	TGTGCCAGCAGTTTCGGGACAAGCGTTAACTATGGCTACACCTTC
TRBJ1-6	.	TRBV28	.	CASSFPSSYNSPLHF	TGTGCCAGCAGTTTCCCGAGCTCCTATAATTCACCCCTCCACTTT
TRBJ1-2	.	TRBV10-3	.	CAISESEGIHGYTF	TGTGCCATCAGTGAGTCGGAGGGTATTCATGGCTACACCTTC
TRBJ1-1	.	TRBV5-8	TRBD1	CASSVDRVTEAFF	TGTGCCAGCAGCGTGGACAGGGTTACTGAAGCTTTCTTT
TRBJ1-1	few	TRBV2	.	CASVLGENTEAFF	TGTGCCAGCGTTCTAGGGGAGAACACTGAAGCTTTCTTT
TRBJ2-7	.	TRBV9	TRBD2	CASSVEVGGWSEQYF	TGTGCCAGCAGCGTAGAAGTCGGGGGGTGGAGCGAGCAGTACTTC
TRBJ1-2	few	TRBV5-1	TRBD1	CASSLQPGQAYGYTF	TGCGCCAGCAGCTTGCAGCCGGGACAGGCCTATGGCTACACCTTC
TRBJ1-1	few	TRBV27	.	CASSWQGGNTEAFF	TGTGCCAGCAGTTGGCAGGGTGGGAACACTGAAGCTTTCTTT
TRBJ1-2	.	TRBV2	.	CASSELSAFTVNYGYTF	TGTGCCAGCAGTGAATTGTCAGCATTTACGGTTAACTATGGCTACACCTTC
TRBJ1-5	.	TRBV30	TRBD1	CAWDRGPNQPQHF	TGTGCCTGGGACAGGGGACCTAATCAGCCCCAGCATTTT
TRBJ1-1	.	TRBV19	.	CASSIQGNTEAFF	TGTGCCAGTAGTATTCAGGGGAACACTGAAGCTTTCTTT
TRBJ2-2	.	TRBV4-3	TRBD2	CASSQGLAGANTGELFF	TGCGCCAGCAGCCAAGGACTAGCGGGAGCGAACACCGGGGAGCTGTTTTTT
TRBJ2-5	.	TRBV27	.	CASSLIPRRTRQETQYF	TGTGCCAGCAGTTTAATCCCCCGCCGTACACGACAAGAGACCCAGTACTTC
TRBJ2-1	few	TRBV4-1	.	CASSPEEPSFSYNEQFF	TGCGCCAGCAGCCCCGAGGAACCAAGCTTCTCCTACAATGAGCAGTTCTTC
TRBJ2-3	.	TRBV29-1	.	CSVRRAGTDTQYF	TGCAGCGTTCGCCGAGCGGGCACAGATACGCAGTATTTT
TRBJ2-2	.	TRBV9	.	CASSADPQTGELFF	TGTGCCAGCAGCGCAGACCCGCAAACCGGGGAGCTGTTTTTT
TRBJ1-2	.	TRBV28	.	CASSLHSGTGYGYTF	TGTGCCAGCAGTTTACACAGCGGAACGGGCTATGGCTACACCTTC
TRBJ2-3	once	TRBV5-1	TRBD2	CASSTGTSGEDTQYF	TGCGCCAGTTCTACCGGGACTAGCGGGGAAGATACGCAGTATTTT
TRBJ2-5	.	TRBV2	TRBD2	CASSEPGLAGGPETQYF	TGTGCCAGCAGTGAGCCGGGACTAGCGGGGGGGCCGGAGACCCAGTACTTC
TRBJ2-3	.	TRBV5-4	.	CASSSAYTQYF	TGTGCCAGCAGCAGTGCTTATACGCAGTATTTT
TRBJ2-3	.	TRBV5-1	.	CASSLVRPTPGTDTQYF	TGCGCCAGCAGCTTGGTTCGGCCCACCCCGGGAACAGATACGCAGTATTTT
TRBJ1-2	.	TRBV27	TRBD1	CASTTRDRGRFYGYTF	TGTGCCAGCACCACACGGGACAGGGGGCGCTTCTATGGCTACACCTTC
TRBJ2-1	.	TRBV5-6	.	CASSALYNEQFF	TGTGCCAGCAGCGCGCTTTACAATGAGCAGTTCTTC
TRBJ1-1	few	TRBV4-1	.	CASSQLGTREMNTEAFF	TGCGCCAGCAGCCAACTGGGGACTAGGGAAATGAACACTGAAGCTTTCTTT
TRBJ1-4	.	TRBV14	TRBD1	CASSPRDSPLFTNEKLFF	TGTGCCAGCAGCCCACGGGACAGCCCCCTTTTCACTAATGAAAAACTGTTTTTT
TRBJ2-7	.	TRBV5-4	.	CASSLLDRGNEQYF	TGTGCCAGCAGCTTGTTGGATAGAGGGAACGAGCAGTACTTC
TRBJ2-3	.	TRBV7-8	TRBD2	CASSFRTSGLTDTQYF	TGTGCCAGCAGCTTCAGGACTAGCGGTCTCACAGATACGCAGTATTTT